This T cell receptor (beta chain) was profiled in a study of blood T cell repertoires in COVID-19. The wider study: Spain, Italy and the United States supplied samples that represented acute and convalescent COVID-19. PBMCs, B-cell-depleted T cells, or T cells provided the cDNA or gDNA that made up the material.

Original processing methods: By means of reference gene primer amplification, nucleated cell counts were estimated. TCRdb keeps only in-frame clones here, not all; method: immunoSEQ multiplex PCR. V, J and clone size reflect that table, while D and trimming were determined from the DNA. The data contain approximately 200,000 clones, roughly 89% of them seen just once; the ten biggest clones take up about 6.2%. V gave up 4 bases and J gave up 2 bases; unmatched junction bases: 5. The germline CDR1 and CDR2 sequences are SEHNR and FQNEAQ (reference sequence). This CDR3 is built from 16 residues. This receptor was identified in a man aged 60 to 69 who had recovered from COVID-19. The chain is built from TRBV7-9 and TRBJ1-4; TRBD1 matches 9 bases. The source material was peripheral blood. The CDR3 spells CASSSDRGATNEKLFF. As DNA, the CDR3 is TGTGCCAGCAGCTCCGACAGGGGGGCCACTAATGAAAAACTGTTTTTT.